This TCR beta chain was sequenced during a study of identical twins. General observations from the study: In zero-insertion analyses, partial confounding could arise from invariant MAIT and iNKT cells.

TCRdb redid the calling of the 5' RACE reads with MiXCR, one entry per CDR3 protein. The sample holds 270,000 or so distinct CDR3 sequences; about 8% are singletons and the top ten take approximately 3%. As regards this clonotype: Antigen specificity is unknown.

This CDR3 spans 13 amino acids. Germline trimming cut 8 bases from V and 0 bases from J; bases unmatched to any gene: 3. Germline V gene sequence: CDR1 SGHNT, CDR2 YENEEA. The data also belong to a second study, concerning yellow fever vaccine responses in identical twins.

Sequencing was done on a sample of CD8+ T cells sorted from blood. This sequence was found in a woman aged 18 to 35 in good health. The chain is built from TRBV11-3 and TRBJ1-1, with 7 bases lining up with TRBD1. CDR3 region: CASATGVNTEAFF. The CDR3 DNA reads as TGTGCCAGCGCTACAGGGGTGAACACTGAAGCTTTCTTT.